This T cell receptor beta chain was profiled in a study of blood T cell repertoires in COVID-19 (TCRdb year 2020). Study-wide context: Collaborator samples came from the United States, Italy and Spain and covered acute and convalescent phases of COVID-19. Nearly every sample came with metadata listing a de-identified subject ID, COVID-19 status, age in years and sex. Deeply sampled blood TCRbeta repertoires from subjects exposed to, actively infected with, or recovered from COVID-19 were included in the dataset. The samples were drawn from two sources: the first 160 participants of the ongoing ImmuneRACE study, and over 950 subjects contributed by 6 global collaborators. The prospective study material was composed of cDNA or gDNA derived from T cells, B-cell-depleted T cells, or PBMCs. A freely available public database, intended as a resource for researchers studying the immune response to SARS-CoV-2, is where the repertoires were released. Where HLA class I and class II types were available, the types were taken from metadata supplied by the sample provider, not from assay-based typing. Overall study results and their limits: The quantity of clinical and demographic metadata differed by source and by participant and was supplied without curation.

TCRbeta CDR3 regions were amplified from genomic DNA by means of the immunoSEQ Assay, a bias-controlled multiplex PCR. As for the original processing: Within the assay, amplification of reference gene primers was used to estimate how many nucleated cells each sample contained. To quantify the absolute abundance of each unique TCRbeta CDR3 rearrangement, sequence reads were collapsed and filtered. Productive Simpson clonality was computed per sample as the square root of Simpson's diversity index over productive rearrangements. Not all clones reach the TCRdb copy of this immuneACCESS table, which keeps in-frame sequences only. Checked studies attribute under half of the gap to unresolved V genes and leave the rest unexplained. Clonal size and the V and J genes are those of that table, whereas D and trimming came from the DNA. In all, the sample holds 300,000 to 400,000 clones, and 85% to 90% of those were seen once. The top ten clonotypes cover over 0.9% of the sample.

The CDR3 spans 14 residues, from the cysteine through the phenylalanine. CDR3 DNA only is kept here, 42 bases in frame from base 1. Ends trimmed: V by 5 bases, J by 4 bases; bases unmatched to a gene: 6. CDR1 is given as SGHRS and CDR2 as YFSETQ, both from the germline V gene. Points on this clone: The target of this receptor is not known. No qualities accompany the bases; no much larger clone lies one base away. Within the sample, other DNA sequences also encode this same CDR3.

Participants in the prospective study were enrolled through a virtual design, were aged roughly 18 to 90 years, and lived in fewer than 30 United States geographic areas. To assign participants to cohorts, the prospective study relied on clinical history that participants themselves reported in a screening survey and a study questionnaire. Mobile phlebotomists in the prospective study collected whole blood, serum and a nasopharyngeal or oropharyngeal swab from every participant. Participants in the prospective study had the option to provide additional blood draws and questionnaires over a roughly 2-month period. Blood samples from the prospective study were shipped frozen or at room temperature prior to DNA extraction.

The source of this sequence is a woman in her thirties with acute COVID-19. The specimen sequenced was PBMCs or T cells enriched from blood (not recorded which). The receptor chain draws on TRBV5-1 and TRBJ1-5; 7 bases in the junction line up with TRBD1. The nucleotide sequence reads as follows: TGCGCCAGCAGTCCGACAGGGCCTAATCAGCCCCAGCATTTT. It translates as CASSPTGPNQPQHF.